This T cell receptor (beta chain) was found in a study of blood T cell repertoires in COVID-19. TCRdb's table, derived via immunoSEQ multiplex PCR, lists solely in-frame clones and lacks some. Seen here are around 160,000 clones, roughly 84% observed once, and the top ten hold approximately 5.7%. V was clipped by 3 bases and J by 5 bases, with 13 bases between them. The CDR3 is made up of 14 amino acids. Germline CDR1 is SQVTM and CDR2 is ANQGSEA. Sequencing was carried out using PBMCs or T cells enriched from blood (not recorded which). The TCR comes from a woman between 50 and 59 years old who had been exposed to COVID-19. The chain recombines TRBV29-1 with TRBJ2-2; D is perhaps TRBD2 (6 bases). Here the CDR3 reads CSVDMGRGTGELFF. As DNA, the CDR3 is TGCAGCGTTGATATGGGGCGGGGAACCGGGGAGCTGTTTTTT.